The 8 T cell receptor beta chains listed next were all sequenced from one sample in a study of T cells after yellow fever vaccination. One entry per CDR3 protein results from TCRdb running MiXCR on the 5' RACE reads. The table records under 600,000 distinct CDR3 sequences, around a fifth of them present only once. The starting material was PBMCs, obtained more than 20 days after the first yellow fever vaccination. Receptor source: a man between 18 and 29 years old who received the YFV17D yellow fever vaccine.

This clonotype has only one observation. The J gene is TRBJ1-5, the V gene TRBV24-1; D might be TRBD1 (6 bases). The CDR3 contains 13 residues. Trimming left V 4 bases short and J 5 bases short, with 8 bases between. Germline V gives CDR1 KGHDR, CDR2 SFDVKD. CDR3 nucleotides: TGTGCCACCAGTGACCACAGGGATCAGCCCCAGCATTTT. This codes for CATSDHRDQPQHF.

The chain is built from TRBV20-1 and TRBJ1-1; D remains unclear. The germline CDR1 and CDR2 sequences are DFQATT and SNEGSKA (reference sequence). This CDR3 comprises 14 residues. Trimming pared 3 bases from V and 4 bases from J, leaving 15 bases between. CDR3 loop: CSARPGSASTEAFF. CDR3 sequence (DNA): TGCAGTGCTAGGCCTGGGTCGGCGAGCACTGAAGCTTTCTTT.

Of note for this clonotype: The conserved final phenylalanine or tryptophan is absent from the CDR3, which likely points to a read error. The gene calls are TRBV5-5 and TRBJ2-7; no firm D call. The CDR3 sequence is 14 residues long. The germline V and J ends were trimmed by 2 bases and 0 bases, with 9 bases remaining between them. The germline CDR1 and CDR2 sequences are SGHKS and YYEKEE (reference sequence). The CDR3 loop reads CASSFTPSSYEQYS. DNA for the CDR3: TGTGCCAGCAGCTTTACTCCGAGCTCCTACGAGCAGTACTCC.

This clonotype turned up a few times. The gene calls are TRBV19 and TRBJ1-5; weak D call: TRBD1 (6 bases). With 2 bases removed from V and 6 bases from J, the gap between germline ends came to 11 bases. Germline CDR1 and CDR2: LNHDA and SQIVND (reference sequence). The CDR3 is made up of 14 amino acids. CDR3 region: CASSIMGASQPQHF. The CDR3 region has the DNA TGTGCCAGTAGTATAATGGGGGCAAGTCAGCCCCAGCATTTT. Full variable domain (missing parts from reference TRBV19 and TRBJ1-5): DGGITQSPKYLFRKEGQNVTLSCEQNLNHDAMYWYRQDPGQGLRLIYYSQIVNDFQKGDIAEGYSVSREKKESFPLTVTSAQKNPTAFYLCASSIMGASQPQHFGDGTRLSIL.

This clonotype was counted a few times. The CDR3 region is CASSLSGGRNSPLHF. CDR3 nucleotides: TGTGCCAGCAGTTTAAGTGGGGGGAGGAATTCACCCCTCCACTTT. The V gene is TRBV12-3 or TRBV12-4, the J gene TRBJ1-6, with D perhaps matching TRBD1 (5 bases). The CDR3 is 15 residues long. Trimming cost V 2 bases and J 7 bases, with 12 bases left between them.

This clonotype has a handful of counts. The chain combines TRBV5-1 with TRBJ1-1; possible D gene TRBD1, 6 bases. Germline CDR1 is SGHRS and CDR2 is YFSETQ. Deletions cut 6 bases from V and 6 bases from J, with 18 bases between. This CDR3 spans 14 amino acids. CDR3 nucleotides: TGCGCCAGCACCACTGAGGGGGGGCACGCTGAAGCTTTCTTT. It is translated as CASTTEGGHAEAFF.

The chain links TRBV20-1 to TRBJ1-6, with D possibly being TRBD1 (5 bases). The CDR3 extends over 13 amino acids. Trimming shortened V by 5 bases and J by 3 bases, and 8 bases separated the two germline ends. CDR1 and CDR2 from the germline V gene are DFQATT and SNEGSKA (reference sequence). CDR3 bases: TGCAGTGCTCGGGGGTTCTATAATTCACCCCTCCACTTT. Residues: CSARGFYNSPLHF.

This chain links TRBV7-3 with TRBJ1-3, with D tentatively TRBD1 (6 bases). CDR3 length: 15 amino acids. Germline V gene sequence: CDR1 SGHTA, CDR2 FQGTGA. Trimming pared 5 bases from V and 4 bases from J, leaving 15 bases between. The CDR3, as DNA: TGTGCCAGCAGCCTTTCGGGACATCCCGGAAACACCATATATTTT. This translates into CASSLSGHPGNTIYF.